This TCR beta chain was sequenced in a study of cytomegalovirus exposure and HLA in healthy donors. The PCR ran on 60 Vbeta and 13 Jbeta primers. Clones were sequenced by immunoSEQ multiplex PCR, and TCRdb holds only the in-frame ones, with some missing. This table holds about 200,000 clones. The V end lost 0 bases, the J end lost 10 bases, and 10 bases lay between the germline ends. The CDR3 runs 13 residues. Germline V gives CDR1 SGHDN, CDR2 FVKESK. The receptor was derived from a girl aged 2 to 10 in good health and CMV-seropositive. The sample consisted of PBMCs. The rearrangement links TRBV14 to TRBJ1-5; unclear D gene. The CDR3: CASSQEYYSPQHF. CDR3 sequence (DNA): TGTGCCAGCAGCCAAGAATATTACAGTCCCCAGCATTTT.